A selection of T cell receptor beta chains follows, all from one sample in a study of cytomegalovirus exposure and HLA in healthy donors. Clones were sequenced by immunoSEQ multiplex PCR, and TCRdb holds only the in-frame ones, with some missing. Of around 150,000 clones listed, around 79% are singletons. Sequencing used PBMCs. The receptors originated from a human donor in good health. Both conserved end residues are part of each CDR3. The D gene is left open where the match is weak. Clone size appears in some rows only: once, few, many, or a class for an expanded clone.

CDR3 DNA: TGCGCCAGCAGCCCACGACCCGGGGGGGCGGAGCAAGAGACCCAGTACTTC
CDR3 protein: CASSPRPGGAEQETQYF
V gene: TRBV5-1
J gene: TRBJ2-5
clone size: NA
D gene: TRBD2

CDR3 DNA: TGTGCCAGCAGTTTCGGCGGGGAGCTGTTTTTT
CDR3 protein: CASSFGGELFF
V gene: TRBV28
J gene: TRBJ2-2
clone size: NA
D gene: NA

CDR3 DNA: TGTGCCAGCAGCTCCCGACTAGCGGGAGGGCCATACGAGCAGTACTTC
CDR3 protein: CASSSRLAGGPYEQYF
V gene: TRBV7-8
J gene: TRBJ2-7
clone size: NA
D gene: TRBD2

CDR3 DNA: TGTGCCAGCAGCGCGACCAGGGGGAACAATGAGCAGTTCTTC
CDR3 protein: CASSATRGNNEQFF
V gene: TRBV7-6
J gene: TRBJ2-1
clone size: NA
D gene: TRBD1

CDR3 DNA: TGTGCCTGGAGTGGTAGAGTGCAAGAGACCCAGTACTTC
CDR3 protein: CAWSGRVQETQYF
V gene: TRBV30
J gene: TRBJ2-5
clone size: NA
D gene: NA

CDR3 DNA: TGTGCCAGCAGTTACTCGGCGGGAAATCAGCCCCAGCATTTT
CDR3 protein: CASSYSAGNQPQHF
V gene: TRBV6-6
J gene: TRBJ1-5
clone size: NA
D gene: NA

CDR3 DNA: TGTGCCAGCAGTTTGGGGGCCCGCAATGAGCAGTTCTTC
CDR3 protein: CASSLGARNEQFF
V gene: TRBV6-5
J gene: TRBJ2-1
clone size: NA
D gene: NA

CDR3 DNA: TGTGCCTGGAGTGTAGGGGTGGCAACAGGGGGCCCGGAGACCCAGTACTTC
CDR3 protein: CAWSVGVATGGPETQYF
V gene: TRBV30
J gene: TRBJ2-5
clone size: once
D gene: TRBD1

CDR3 DNA: TGTGCCAGCAGCTTAGATCTCGGACTAGCGACAGATACGCAGTATTTT
CDR3 protein: CASSLDLGLATDTQYF
V gene: TRBV11-2
J gene: TRBJ2-3
clone size: NA
D gene: TRBD2

CDR3 DNA: TGTGCCAGCCAGAACATGGGACTAGCGGGAGGGGTTTTCTACAATGAGCAGTTCTTC
CDR3 protein: CASQNMGLAGGVFYNEQFF
V gene: TRBV6-4
J gene: TRBJ2-1
clone size: few
D gene: TRBD2

CDR3 DNA: TGCGCCAGCAGCCAAGAAAGTCTACTAGTAGGCGAGCAGTACTTC
CDR3 protein: CASSQESLLVGEQYF
V gene: TRBV4-1
J gene: TRBJ2-7
clone size: once
D gene: NA

CDR3 DNA: TGTGCCAGCAGTGAAGACCCGGGCGGGGGAGATACGCAGTATTTT
CDR3 protein: CASSEDPGGGDTQYF
V gene: TRBV2
J gene: TRBJ2-3
clone size: NA
D gene: TRBD2

CDR3 DNA: TGTGCCAGCAGCCCCCCCCTAGGCAAATCCACTGAAGCTTTCTTT
CDR3 protein: CASSPPLGKSTEAFF
V gene: TRBV7-9
J gene: TRBJ1-1
clone size: NA
D gene: NA

CDR3 DNA: TGTGCCAGCAGTTTACTAGCGGGGGGCACAGATACGCGGTATTTT
CDR3 protein: CASSLLAGGTDTRYF
V gene: TRBV28
J gene: TRBJ2-3
clone size: NA
D gene: TRBD2

CDR3 DNA: TGTGCCTGGAGTGTACTGTCGCAGGGAAACGAGCAGTACTTC
CDR3 protein: CAWSVLSQGNEQYF
V gene: TRBV30
J gene: TRBJ2-7
clone size: NA
D gene: NA

CDR3 DNA: TGCAGTGTGGGCATCTCCTACGAGCAGTACTTC
CDR3 protein: CSVGISYEQYF
V gene: TRBV20-1
J gene: TRBJ2-7
clone size: NA
D gene: NA

CDR3 DNA: TGTGCCAGCAGTGAGCAGGGACTACTAAATCAGCCCCAGCATTTT
CDR3 protein: CASSEQGLLNQPQHF
V gene: TRBV2
J gene: TRBJ1-5
clone size: NA
D gene: NA

CDR3 DNA: TGTGCCAGCTCACCTTTCGGGGGTAGCACTGAAGCTTTCTTT
CDR3 protein: CASSPFGGSTEAFF
V gene: TRBV18
J gene: TRBJ1-1
clone size: NA
D gene: NA

CDR3 DNA: TGTGCCAGCACCTGCGGGGGAGAAGGCTACACCTTC
CDR3 protein: CASTCGGEGYTF
V gene: TRBV21-1
J gene: TRBJ1-2
clone size: once
D gene: NA

CDR3 DNA: TGTGCCAGCGGACAGGGGTCGAACACTGAAGCTTTCTTT
CDR3 protein: CASGQGSNTEAFF
V gene: TRBV6-1
J gene: TRBJ1-1
clone size: few
D gene: TRBD1

CDR3 DNA: TGTGCCAGCTCCCCGAGGGCGGGGACCGACACCTACGAGCAGTACTTC
CDR3 protein: CASSPRAGTDTYEQYF
V gene: TRBV18
J gene: TRBJ2-7
clone size: NA
D gene: NA

CDR3 DNA: TGCGCCAGCAGCTTGGGGTCAGGGGCGTTCGGCACTGAAGCTTTCTTT
CDR3 protein: CASSLGSGAFGTEAFF
V gene: TRBV5-1
J gene: TRBJ1-1
clone size: NA
D gene: NA

CDR3 DNA: TGTGCCAGTTCTACCTACTCGACAGGGGGCTACAATGAGCAGTTCTTC
CDR3 protein: CASSTYSTGGYNEQFF
V gene: TRBV19
J gene: TRBJ2-1
clone size: NA
D gene: TRBD1

CDR3 DNA: TGCGCCAGCAGTCAGACAGGGGACACTGAAGCTTTCTTT
CDR3 protein: CASSQTGDTEAFF
V gene: TRBV5-1
J gene: TRBJ1-1
clone size: NA
D gene: TRBD1

CDR3 DNA: TGTGCCAGCAGCCTGGGACTAGCGGGGGGGTCGTATGAGCAGTTCTTC
CDR3 protein: CASSLGLAGGSYEQFF
V gene: TRBV7-6
J gene: TRBJ2-1
clone size: NA
D gene: TRBD2

CDR3 DNA: TGTGCCAGCAGCGTAGGATGGGGCCCCCAAGAGACCCAGTACTTC
CDR3 protein: CASSVGWGPQETQYF
V gene: TRBV9
J gene: TRBJ2-5
clone size: NA
D gene: NA

CDR3 DNA: TGTGCCAGCAGCTTAATCCCGGGACTACAAGGCGAGCAGTACTTC
CDR3 protein: CASSLIPGLQGEQYF
V gene: TRBV7-2
J gene: TRBJ2-7
clone size: NA
D gene: TRBD2

CDR3 DNA: TGTGCCAGCAGTCTCCCCTCGGGACAGGGGCGCGAGCAGTACTTC
CDR3 protein: CASSLPSGQGREQYF
V gene: TRBV28
J gene: TRBJ2-7
clone size: NA
D gene: TRBD1

CDR3 DNA: TGTGCCAGCAGCTTAGATAGAATAGAGGCACAGGGGGCGATCTACGAGCAGTACTTC
CDR3 protein: CASSLDRIEAQGAIYEQYF
V gene: TRBV11-2
J gene: TRBJ2-7
clone size: once
D gene: TRBD1

CDR3 DNA: TGTGCCAGCAGTTCCCTAGCGGGAGTAAACTTGTACGAGCAGTACTTC
CDR3 protein: CASSSLAGVNLYEQYF
V gene: TRBV27
J gene: TRBJ2-7
clone size: NA
D gene: TRBD2

CDR3 DNA: TGTGCCAGTGGACGGACTAGCGGGGGGTCTAGCACAGATACGCAGTATTTT
CDR3 protein: CASGRTSGGSSTDTQYF
V gene: TRBV19
J gene: TRBJ2-3
clone size: once
D gene: TRBD2

CDR3 DNA: TGTGCCATCACCAAGGACAGGTCCACTGAAGCTTTCTTT
CDR3 protein: CAITKDRSTEAFF
V gene: TRBV10-3
J gene: TRBJ1-1
clone size: few
D gene: TRBD1

CDR3 DNA: TGTGCCAGCAGCTTGAGAGTGGGAGTCACCTCCGAGCAGTTCTTC
CDR3 protein: CASSLRVGVTSEQFF
V gene: TRBV5-6
J gene: TRBJ2-1
clone size: NA
D gene: NA

CDR3 DNA: TGTGCCAGCAGCTTAGCTACCCGGGGAGTAAACATTCAGTACTTC
CDR3 protein: CASSLATRGVNIQYF
V gene: TRBV7-2
J gene: TRBJ2-4
clone size: NA
D gene: NA

CDR3 DNA: TGTGCCAGCAGCTTAAATCCTAGCGGGCAAGAGACCCAGTACTTC
CDR3 protein: CASSLNPSGQETQYF
V gene: TRBV7-2
J gene: TRBJ2-5
clone size: NA
D gene: TRBD2

CDR3 DNA: TGCGCCAGCAGCTCGGGTGGACAGCGAAACACTGAAGCTTTCTTT
CDR3 protein: CASSSGGQRNTEAFF
V gene: TRBV5-1
J gene: TRBJ1-1
clone size: NA
D gene: NA

CDR3 DNA: TGTGCCAGCAGCCGGGACAGTTATAGCAATCAGCCCCAGCATTTT
CDR3 protein: CASSRDSYSNQPQHF
V gene: TRBV5-5
J gene: TRBJ1-5
clone size: NA
D gene: TRBD1

CDR3 DNA: TGCGCCAGCAAGAGCCGGGAGACCCAGTACTTC
CDR3 protein: CASKSRETQYF
V gene: TRBV10-1
J gene: TRBJ2-5
clone size: few
D gene: NA

CDR3 DNA: TGTGCCAGCAGTTCAAGCACGAACACTGAAGCTTTCTTT
CDR3 protein: CASSSSTNTEAFF
V gene: TRBV6-5
J gene: TRBJ1-1
clone size: once
D gene: NA

CDR3 DNA: TGTGCCAGAAGCCCGCCACAGGGGAATCAGCCCCAGCATTTT
CDR3 protein: CARSPPQGNQPQHF
V gene: TRBV5-3
J gene: TRBJ1-5
clone size: few
D gene: TRBD1

CDR3 DNA: TGCGCCAGCAGCGGGACGGGGGGCCCTAGCACAGATACGCAGTATTTT
CDR3 protein: CASSGTGGPSTDTQYF
V gene: TRBV5-1
J gene: TRBJ2-3
clone size: NA
D gene: NA

CDR3 DNA: TGTGCCAGCAGCTTGGGAGCGGTTCCAAATTCACCCCTCCACTTT
CDR3 protein: CASSLGAVPNSPLHF
V gene: TRBV5-4
J gene: TRBJ1-6
clone size: NA
D gene: NA

CDR3 DNA: TGTGCCAGCAGTTTGGCGGGAGGTGGAAACACCATATATTTT
CDR3 protein: CASSLAGGGNTIYF
V gene: TRBV28
J gene: TRBJ1-3
clone size: NA
D gene: NA

CDR3 DNA: TGTGCCAGCAGCCGGGACCAAGAGACCCAGTACTTC
CDR3 protein: CASSRDQETQYF
V gene: TRBV6-5
J gene: TRBJ2-5
clone size: NA
D gene: NA

CDR3 DNA: TGTGCCAGCAGCCACAGGGCCGGGGAGCTGTTTTTT
CDR3 protein: CASSHRAGELFF
V gene: TRBV28
J gene: TRBJ2-2
clone size: few
D gene: NA

CDR3 DNA: TGTGCCAGCAGCAAAGCGGGACAGTCTCCGGCTAACTATGGCTACACCTTC
CDR3 protein: CASSKAGQSPANYGYTF
V gene: TRBV21-1
J gene: TRBJ1-2
clone size: few
D gene: NA

CDR3 DNA: TGTGCCAGCTCACCAGGGTCCGCGGGTCAGCCCCAGCATTTT
CDR3 protein: CASSPGSAGQPQHF
V gene: TRBV18
J gene: TRBJ1-5
clone size: NA
D gene: NA

CDR3 DNA: TGTGCCAGCAGCTTAGGCGGACAGGGCCGTCAGCCCCAGCATTTT
CDR3 protein: CASSLGGQGRQPQHF
V gene: TRBV13
J gene: TRBJ1-5
clone size: NA
D gene: TRBD1

CDR3 DNA: TGCGCCAGCAGCTTGCGTGCCATTTCACGGGGTGTAACAACTAATGAAAAACTGTTTTTT
CDR3 protein: CASSLRAISRGVTTNEKLFF
V gene: TRBV5-1
J gene: TRBJ1-4
clone size: NA
D gene: NA

CDR3 DNA: TGCAGCGTTGGGGCAGCTAATCAGCCCCAGCATTTT
CDR3 protein: CSVGAANQPQHF
V gene: TRBV29-1
J gene: TRBJ1-5
clone size: NA
D gene: NA

CDR3 DNA: TGTGCCACCAGCAGAGATAGGGGCACCTACGAGCAGTACTTC
CDR3 protein: CATSRDRGTYEQYF
V gene: TRBV15
J gene: TRBJ2-7
clone size: NA
D gene: NA

CDR3 DNA: TGCGCCAGCAGCTTGCGGGACAGGGATGAGAGGCAAGGGGGCTACACCTTC
CDR3 protein: CASSLRDRDERQGGYTF
V gene: TRBV4-1
J gene: TRBJ1-2
clone size: NA
D gene: TRBD1

CDR3 DNA: TGTGCCAGCAGTTTTAGGGCAGGGGAGGGCAATGAGCAGTTCTTC
CDR3 protein: CASSFRAGEGNEQFF
V gene: TRBV28
J gene: TRBJ2-1
clone size: NA
D gene: NA

CDR3 DNA: TGTGCCAGCAGTCCGGGCCCAGGAGGCCAAGAGACCCAGTACTTC
CDR3 protein: CASSPGPGGQETQYF
V gene: TRBV6-1
J gene: TRBJ2-5
clone size: NA
D gene: NA

CDR3 DNA: TGTGCCAGCAGTGGACAGGGCGACTATGGCTACACCTTC
CDR3 protein: CASSGQGDYGYTF
V gene: TRBV2
J gene: TRBJ1-2
clone size: NA
D gene: TRBD1